This record looks at one T cell receptor (beta chain) sequence and its context. Its recognized antigen is unknown. Within one base of it there is no much larger clone, and no base qualities were kept. The cohort consisted of hundreds of healthy bone marrow donors. At the time of sampling, all cohort members were nominally healthy, though unrecorded immune exposures were likely present. The donor tested CMV seropositive, placing the donor among the roughly 270 seropositive members of the cohort. A peripheral blood sample was collected from each donor, and TCR beta sequencing was performed on peripheral blood mononuclear cells. The Qiagen DNeasy Blood Extraction Kit was used to extract genomic DNA from the blood cell samples. The protocol used for the library was the immunoSEQ multiplex PCR assay. For the multiplex PCR, a mixture combining 60 forward primers for TCR Vbeta segments and 13 reverse primers for TCR Jbeta segments was used. Amplification of the CDR3 region of rearranged TCR beta genes was performed with a multiplex PCR assay on genomic DNA. On the Illumina HiSeq System, the amplified TCR beta libraries were sequenced as 87-base-pair reads. In the source study's methods: A later analysis counted some 74 million unique TCR beta chains across the 666 repertoires, and about 10 million of these chains were shared by at least two donors. A nearest-neighbor algorithm error-corrected the raw reads and collapsed the reads into unique sequences, merging closely related sequences to remove PCR and sequencing errors. V, D and J gene segments were assigned by aligning CDR3 sequences to IMGT reference sequences. For a sequence to be retained, a match of at least six nucleotides to both a V gene segment and a J gene segment was required. Rearrangements were classified as productive when the CDR3 lacked stop codons and remained in frame with V and J, and all other rearrangements were classified as non-productive. Following IMGT convention, CDR3 was defined as the stretch from the second conserved V-encoded cysteine up to the conserved J-encoded phenylalanine. The earlier analysis of about 570 of the donors excluded any sequence lacking an unambiguous match to a single V gene segment. An earlier analysis of a few hundred of the donors classified V segments as functional when productive rearrangements were above 56.7% and as segregating when the standard deviation between donors was above 5%. A statistical classification framework was developed to diagnose cytomegalovirus status using the catalog of TCR beta chain sequences. V and J gene assignment, in a later analysis, came from comparing TCR nucleotide sequences with IMGT/GENE-DB human TR gene sequences. In a later analysis, CDR3 sequences and most-parsimonious VDJ recombination scenarios were assigned using the TCRdist pipeline. A later analysis defined each TCR beta chain by its CDR3 amino acid sequence plus V-gene family, and excluded reads lacking a unique V-gene family. To address suspected cross-contamination and a sequencing artifact, a later analysis removed over 500 highly shared, low-generation-probability nucleotide sequences. In a later analysis, a clonal expansion index was calculated for each public chain from normalized within-repertoire ranks of inferred template counts. A later analysis computed generation probabilities with a VDJ recombination model fitted to out-of-frame rearrangements, and checked the results against IGoR. Hypergeometric tests were used in a later analysis to score TCR-TCR, TCR-HLA and TCR-CMV co-occurrence, with a repertoire-size bias correction applied to the TCR pairs. False discovery rates were estimated in a later analysis by permuting HLA or CMV assignments 20 times. In a later analysis, co-occurring TCRs were grouped using DBSCAN, and TCRdist sequence similarity was added for clustering within HLA-allele-positive subsets. For co-occurrence clustering, repertoires with fewer than 30,000 or more than 120,000 public chains were excluded, along with four to six repertoires with anomalous nucleotide sharing. Sourced from immuneACCESS, this table was stored by TCRdb with only in-frame sequences that have V and J called. A share of the clones is absent; for the studies checked, an unresolved V gene accounts for under half, and the remainder has no known explanation. V, J and clone size derive from that table, while D and trimming were established from the DNA sequence. The sample table shows over 55,000 clones, and about 70% are seen once. The ten biggest clones cover about 10% of the sample.

CDR1 and CDR2 are drawn from the germline V gene: MDHEN, SYDVKM. The CDR3 numbers 12 residues from cysteine through phenylalanine. Solely the CDR3 DNA is kept, with 36 bases framed from the first base. Cut back by 3 bases and 0 bases, the V and J ends lie 2 bases apart. This record comes from a study of cytomegalovirus exposure and HLA in healthy donors (dated by TCRdb to about 2017). For the study in its entirety: According to an earlier analysis of a few hundred of the donors, some 180 million T cells yielded 120 million or so unique TCR beta sequences and approximately 300 Gb of sequence data. An early release covering about 600 HLA-typed donors comprised about 290 gigabases of sequencing data and approximately 80 million unique TCR sequences. The genetic ancestry cluster associated with self-reported Caucasian donors included roughly 84% of the approximately 410 genotyped donors. The aim of the study was to test whether cataloging public T cell receptors could identify signatures of past pathogen exposure. Using immunosequencing, the study profiled T cell repertoires from about 650 subjects and related those repertoires to cytomegalovirus serostatus. In addition to the first cohort of roughly 670 subjects, a separate validation cohort of 120 different subjects was used. To predict cytomegalovirus infection status, the study brought together high-throughput TCR immunosequencing, statistical association of individual TCRs with disease status, and machine learning. A later analysis re-examined previously published TCR beta repertoires from about 670 donors and added high-resolution HLA genotyping to investigate patterns of TCR occurrence. In the later analysis, no new phenotypic data were used to find candidate immune exposures; instead, reliance was placed on TCR beta sequences and their occurrence across donors. An earlier analysis of approximately 630 of the donors applied high-throughput TCR beta sequencing to assess whether each TCR beta V gene segment acted as functional or pseudogenic. Donor age, sex, ethnicity and CMV serostatus were compiled together with the repertoire data. A later genetic analysis used genome-wide SNP genotypes for about 60% of the roughly 670 donors, treating that subset as a discovery cohort. Every repertoire in the discovery cohort had been generated on one and the same sequencing platform. Class I and class II HLA loci were covered by the typing at four-digit resolution. Typing coverage differed by locus: A, B, C, DRB1 and DQB1 were typed in about 620-640 donors, DQA1 in roughly 500, DPA1 in some 570, and DPB1 in around 440. Roughly five DR-DQ haplotypes were treated as single units for association and clustering because of strong linkage in the cohort. Among around 400 genotyped donors of the cohort, an average of roughly 230,000 unique TCR beta nucleotide sequences was sequenced per donor, of which about 18% were non-productive. Findings and caveats that apply to the study as a whole: The earlier analysis of 587 of the donors excluded 15 to 20 rarely observed V segments, including chromosome 9 orphons, because counts were too low. HLA typing was unavailable for some donors at each locus, so association tests used only the typed subset. An earlier analysis of 450 to 750 of the donors showed that most TCR beta V segments appeared in productive rearrangements either about 90% or about 30% of the time, which broadly matched IMGT annotations. A further reported finding was that TCR beta sequences accurately predicted the HLA-A and HLA-B alleles for most subjects in the first cohort. A cluster of highly shared sequence variants was judged likely to be a technical artifact of the sequencing pipeline. A few of the identified cytomegalovirus-associated TCR beta chains were confirmed in vitro to be specific for cytomegalovirus antigens. Across donors, most TCR sequences were observed very rarely, whereas some public TCRs were present in many individuals. A later analysis reported that several top co-occurrence clusters appeared linked to parvovirus B19, influenza, CMV and Epstein-Barr virus. A later genetic analysis associated a missense DCLRE1C variant with V-gene and J-gene trimming of TCR beta chains, and an independent cohort replicated the association. The authors suggested that the approach could potentially be extended to other disease states and immunological phenotypes. Some IMGT-functional V segments, including TRBV6-2 and TRBV6-3, could not be distinguished by the 87-base-pair reads and were therefore excluded. For the cohort, immune exposure information was limited to CMV serostatus. In this cohort, only TCR beta chains were sequenced, and detectable features were limited by the absence of alpha or paired-chain data. A later analysis found that HLA-associated TCR beta chains were more clonally expanded and had lower generation probabilities than equally common non-associated chains. Correlated functional status among segregating V segments might reflect linkage disequilibrium, but an unknown experimental factor could not be ruled out. Most CMV-associated TCR beta chains appeared to be HLA-restricted in a later analysis, and the HLA associations seemed to be driven largely by CMV exposure. At a false discovery rate of 0.05, a later analysis linked around 15,000 TCR beta sequences to specific HLA alleles. In a later analysis, TCR association rates were found to vary across HLA loci, with the most associated TCRs seen for DRB1 alleles and the fewest for HLA-C alleles. Cytomegalovirus status was reported to be diagnosed by the classifier with high specificity and sensitivity in both the original and validation cohorts. When HLA alleles, especially DR and DQ, strongly co-occurred, attributing TCR associations to individual alleles was difficult. The presence/absence analyses assumed that sequencing depth was roughly uniform across donors, and that assumption may not be true. In a later genetic analysis, fewer N-insertions in productive TCRs were reported among donors in an Asian-associated ancestry cluster than the 666-donor mean. A total of fewer than 200 TCR beta chains were listed by the study as associated with cytomegalovirus.

Sequenced: PBMCs. The rearranged chain carries TRBV28 and TRBJ1-1; confidence is insufficient to name the D gene. The TCR was taken from a woman aged 45 to 65 in good health and CMV-seropositive. The CDR3 protein: CASSFVNTEAFF. In nucleotides, the sequence is TGTGCCAGCAGTTTCGTGAACACTGAAGCTTTCTTT.